Below, 5 T cell receptor beta chains from the same sample are listed, as sequenced in a study of identical twins. One entry per CDR3 protein results from TCRdb running MiXCR on the 5' RACE reads. The table includes about 530,000 distinct CDR3 sequences, about 22% detected once. The same data also went into a second study, on yellow fever vaccine responses in identical twins.

Sequenced input: CD4+ T cells sorted from blood. Source of these receptors: a woman aged 18-30 years in good health.

This chain connects TRBV11-2 to TRBJ2-1; 12 bases agree with TRBD2. Trimming took 5 bases from V and 2 from J; bases not matched to a gene: 13. The CDR3 extends over 19 amino acids. CDR1 is SGHAT, CDR2 FQNNGV, per germline. CDR3 amino acids: CASSISSPRTSGTYNEQFF. The CDR3 bases are TGTGCCAGCAGCATTAGTTCCCCGCGGACTAGCGGGACCTACAATGAGCAGTTCTTC.

This clonotype was recorded a few times. V gene TRBV20-1 combines with J gene TRBJ1-1; D remains unclear. CDR1 is DFQATT and CDR2 is SNEGSKA in the germline V gene (reference sequence). The germline V and J ends were trimmed by 6 bases and 4 bases, with 15 bases remaining between them. This CDR3 region has 13 residues. The CDR3 bases are TGCAGTGCGGGAGTGAGGGTGGGCACTGAAGCTTTCTTT. Its protein is CSAGVRVGTEAFF.

This clonotype has a count of ten or more. The rearrangement links TRBV20-1 to TRBJ2-1; D possibly corresponds to TRBD2 (7 bases). This CDR3 has 17 amino acids. Germline assignment: CDR1 DFQATT and CDR2 SNEGSKA (reference sequence). V shed 5 bases and J shed 0 bases, with 20 bases lying between them. Here the CDR3 reads CSAQGLAEAFSYNEQFF. The CDR3, as DNA: TGCAGTGCTCAGGGGCTAGCGGAGGCCTTCTCCTACAATGAGCAGTTCTTC.

This clonotype has more than one count but fewer than ten. The J gene is TRBJ2-5, the V gene TRBV12-3 or TRBV12-4; D is unclear. The CDR3 consists of 13 residues. Between the trimmed V and J ends, which lost 2 bases and 3 bases, there was a span of 7 bases. CDR3 loop: CASSLSRKETQYF. The CDR3 region has the DNA TGTGCCAGCAGTTTATCTAGAAAAGAGACCCAGTACTTC.

This clonotype was detected only a few times. The chain uses TRBV7-9 and TRBJ2-3; D is unclear. Trimming took 4 bases from V and 3 from J, leaving 5 bases between them. The germline V gene has CDR1 SEHNR and CDR2 FQNEAQ (reference sequence). This CDR3 is 12 amino acids long. As DNA, the CDR3 is TGTGCCAGCAGCTCTCAAACAGATACGCAGTATTTT. Translating gives CASSSQTDTQYF.